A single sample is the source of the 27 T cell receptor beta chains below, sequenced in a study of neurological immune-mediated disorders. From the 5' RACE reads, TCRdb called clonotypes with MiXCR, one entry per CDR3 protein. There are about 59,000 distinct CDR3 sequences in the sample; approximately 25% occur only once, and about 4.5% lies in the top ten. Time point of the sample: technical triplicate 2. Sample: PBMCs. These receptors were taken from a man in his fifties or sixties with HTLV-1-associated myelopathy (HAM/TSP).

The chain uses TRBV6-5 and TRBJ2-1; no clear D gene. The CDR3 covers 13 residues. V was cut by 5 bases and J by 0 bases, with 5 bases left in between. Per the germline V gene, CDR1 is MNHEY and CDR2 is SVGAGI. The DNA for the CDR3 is TGTGCCAGCAGTGCCCTCTCCTACAATGAGCAGTTCTTC. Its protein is CASSALSYNEQFF.

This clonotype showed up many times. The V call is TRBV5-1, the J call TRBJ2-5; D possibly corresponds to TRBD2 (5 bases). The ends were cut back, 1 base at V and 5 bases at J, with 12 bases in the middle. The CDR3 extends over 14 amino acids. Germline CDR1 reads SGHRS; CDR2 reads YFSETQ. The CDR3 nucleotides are TGCGCCAGCAGCTTGTTCGGGGTCGGGGAGACCCAGTACTTC. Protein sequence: CASSLFGVGETQYF.

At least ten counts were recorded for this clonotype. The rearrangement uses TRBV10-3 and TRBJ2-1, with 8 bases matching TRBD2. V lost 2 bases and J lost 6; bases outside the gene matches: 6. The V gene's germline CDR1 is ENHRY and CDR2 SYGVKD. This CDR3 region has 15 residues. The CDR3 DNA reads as TGTGCCATCAGTGAGAATACGGGAGGGCCCAATGAGCAGTTCTTC. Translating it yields CAISENTGGPNEQFF.

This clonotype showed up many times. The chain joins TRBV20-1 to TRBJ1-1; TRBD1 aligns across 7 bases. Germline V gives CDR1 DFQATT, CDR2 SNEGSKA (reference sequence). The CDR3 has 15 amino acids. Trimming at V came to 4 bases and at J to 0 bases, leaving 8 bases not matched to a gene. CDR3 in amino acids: CSATQTDRVNTEAFF. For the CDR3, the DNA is TGCAGTGCTACCCAAACCGACAGGGTGAACACTGAAGCTTTCTTT.

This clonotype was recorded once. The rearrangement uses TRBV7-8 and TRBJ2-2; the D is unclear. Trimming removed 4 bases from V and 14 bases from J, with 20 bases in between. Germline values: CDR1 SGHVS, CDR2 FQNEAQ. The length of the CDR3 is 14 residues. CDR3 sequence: CASSSKLGTGDLFF. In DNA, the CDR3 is TGTGCCAGCAGCTCAAAACTGGGAACCGGTGATCTGTTTTTT.

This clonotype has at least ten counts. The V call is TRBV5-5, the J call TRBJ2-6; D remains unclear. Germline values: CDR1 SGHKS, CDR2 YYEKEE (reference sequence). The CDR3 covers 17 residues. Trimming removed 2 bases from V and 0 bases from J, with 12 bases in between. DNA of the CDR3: TGTGCCAGCAGCTTTGGCAGCCTTTTCTCTGGGGCCAACGTCCTGACTTTC. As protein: CASSFGSLFSGANVLTF.

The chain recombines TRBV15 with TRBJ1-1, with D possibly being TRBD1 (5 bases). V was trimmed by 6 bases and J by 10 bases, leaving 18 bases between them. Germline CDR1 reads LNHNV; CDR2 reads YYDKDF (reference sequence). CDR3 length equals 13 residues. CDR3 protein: CATSAGTSGVAFF. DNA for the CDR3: TGTGCCACCAGTGCCGGGACCTCCGGCGTAGCTTTCTTT.

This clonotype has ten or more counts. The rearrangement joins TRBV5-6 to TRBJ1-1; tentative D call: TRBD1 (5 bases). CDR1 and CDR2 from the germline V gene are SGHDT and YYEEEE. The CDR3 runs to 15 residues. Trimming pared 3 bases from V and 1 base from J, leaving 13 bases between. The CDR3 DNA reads TGTGCCAGCAGCTGGGGGGGGTACGGGAACACTGAAGCTTTCTTT. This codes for CASSWGGYGNTEAFF.

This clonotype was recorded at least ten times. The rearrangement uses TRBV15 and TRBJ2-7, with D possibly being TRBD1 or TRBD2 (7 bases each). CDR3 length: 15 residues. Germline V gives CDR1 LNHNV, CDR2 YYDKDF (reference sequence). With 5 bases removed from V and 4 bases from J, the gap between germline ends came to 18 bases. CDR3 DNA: TGTGCCACCAGCTACCTCCAGGGGGGGGGGTACGAGCAGTACTTC. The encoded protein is CATSYLQGGGYEQYF.

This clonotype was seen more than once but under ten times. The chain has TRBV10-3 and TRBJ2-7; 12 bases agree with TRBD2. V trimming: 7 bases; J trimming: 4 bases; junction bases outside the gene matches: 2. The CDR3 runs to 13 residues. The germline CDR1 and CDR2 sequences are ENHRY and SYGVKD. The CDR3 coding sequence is TGTGCCATCATGACTAGCGGGAGTTACGAGCAGTACTTC. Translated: CAIMTSGSYEQYF.

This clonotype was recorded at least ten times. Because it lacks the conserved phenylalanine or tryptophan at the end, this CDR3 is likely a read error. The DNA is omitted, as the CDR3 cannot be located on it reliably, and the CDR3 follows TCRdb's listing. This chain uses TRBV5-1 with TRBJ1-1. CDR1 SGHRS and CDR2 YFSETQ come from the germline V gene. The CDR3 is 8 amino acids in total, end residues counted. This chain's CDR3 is CASSFYND.

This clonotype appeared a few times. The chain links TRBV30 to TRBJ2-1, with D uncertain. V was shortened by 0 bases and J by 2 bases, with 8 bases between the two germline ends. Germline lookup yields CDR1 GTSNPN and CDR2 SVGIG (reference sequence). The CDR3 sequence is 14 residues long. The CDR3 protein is CAWSVGVTYNEQFF. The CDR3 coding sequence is TGTGCCTGGAGTGTCGGTGTAACCTACAATGAGCAGTTCTTC.

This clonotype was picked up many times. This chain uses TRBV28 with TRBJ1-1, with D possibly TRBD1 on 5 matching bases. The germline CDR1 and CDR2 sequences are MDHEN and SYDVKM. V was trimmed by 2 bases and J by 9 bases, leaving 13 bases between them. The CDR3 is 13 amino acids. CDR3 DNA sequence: TGTGCCAGCAGTTTACGGGACGGAGTTCAAGCTTTCTTT. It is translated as CASSLRDGVQAFF. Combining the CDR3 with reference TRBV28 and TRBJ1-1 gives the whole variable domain DVKVTQSSRYLVKRTGEKVFLECVQDMDHENMFWYRQDPGLGLRLIYFSYDVKMKEKGDIPEGYSVSREKKERFSLILESASTNQTSMYLCASSLRDGVQAFFGQGTRLTVV.

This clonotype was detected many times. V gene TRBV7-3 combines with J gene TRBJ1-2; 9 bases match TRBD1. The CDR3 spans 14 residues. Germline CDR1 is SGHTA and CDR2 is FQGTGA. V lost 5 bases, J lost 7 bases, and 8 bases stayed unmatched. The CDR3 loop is CASSPGTGTSGYTF. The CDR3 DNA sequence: TGTGCCAGCAGCCCAGGGACAGGGACGTCTGGCTACACCTTC.

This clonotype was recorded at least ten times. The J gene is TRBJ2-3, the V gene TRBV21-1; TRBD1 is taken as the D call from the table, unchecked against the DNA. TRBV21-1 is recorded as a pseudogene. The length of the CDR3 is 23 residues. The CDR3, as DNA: TGTGCCAGCAGCAAAGGCAGGCGGGGGGCAGGGGGCCTGACTAGCGGAAGCACAGATACGCAGTATTTT. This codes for CASSKGRRGAGGLTSGSTDTQYF.

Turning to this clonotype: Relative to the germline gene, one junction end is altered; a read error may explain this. CDR3 loop: CANSPRTSEGVEQFF. The CDR3 DNA reads TGCGCCAACAGCCCCCGGACTAGCGAAGGAGTTGAGCAGTTCTTC. This chain joins TRBV4-1 and TRBJ2-1; 9 positions match TRBD2. The CDR3 loop spans 15 amino acids. Germline V gene sequence: CDR1 MGHRA, CDR2 YSYEKL.

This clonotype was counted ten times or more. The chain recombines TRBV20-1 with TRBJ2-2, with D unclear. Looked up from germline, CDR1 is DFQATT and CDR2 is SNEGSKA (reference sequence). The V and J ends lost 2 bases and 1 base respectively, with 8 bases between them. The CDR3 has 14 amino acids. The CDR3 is CSARKTLNTGELFF. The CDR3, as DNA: TGCAGTGCTAGAAAGACTTTGAACACCGGGGAGCTGTTTTTT.

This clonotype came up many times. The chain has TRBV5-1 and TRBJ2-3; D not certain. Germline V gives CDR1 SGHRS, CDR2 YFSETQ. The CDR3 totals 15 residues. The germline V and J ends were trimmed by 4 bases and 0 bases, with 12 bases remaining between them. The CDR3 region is CASSLLGFSTDTQYF. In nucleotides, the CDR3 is TGCGCCAGCAGCCTTCTGGGTTTTAGCACAGATACGCAGTATTTT.

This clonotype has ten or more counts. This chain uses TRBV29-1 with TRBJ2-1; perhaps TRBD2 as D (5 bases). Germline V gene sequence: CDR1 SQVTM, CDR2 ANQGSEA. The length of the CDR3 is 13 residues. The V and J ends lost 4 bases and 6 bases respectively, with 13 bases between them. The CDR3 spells CSVGGGSVNEQFF. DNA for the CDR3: TGCAGCGTTGGTGGTGGGAGTGTCAATGAGCAGTTCTTC.

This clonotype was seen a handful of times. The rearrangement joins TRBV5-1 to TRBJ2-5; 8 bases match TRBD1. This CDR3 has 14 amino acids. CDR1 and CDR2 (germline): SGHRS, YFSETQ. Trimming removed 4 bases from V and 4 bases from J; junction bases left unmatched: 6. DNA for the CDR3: TGCGCCAGCAGCGCCGGACAGGGTGGAGAGACCCAGTACTTC. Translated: CASSAGQGGETQYF.

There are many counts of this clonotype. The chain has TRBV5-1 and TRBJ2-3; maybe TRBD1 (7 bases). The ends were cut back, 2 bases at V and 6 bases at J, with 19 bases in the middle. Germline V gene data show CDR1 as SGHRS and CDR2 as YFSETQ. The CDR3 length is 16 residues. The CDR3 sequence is CASSFLQGGRYDTQYF. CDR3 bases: TGCGCCAGCAGCTTCCTCCAGGGGGGTCGGTACGATACGCAGTATTTT.

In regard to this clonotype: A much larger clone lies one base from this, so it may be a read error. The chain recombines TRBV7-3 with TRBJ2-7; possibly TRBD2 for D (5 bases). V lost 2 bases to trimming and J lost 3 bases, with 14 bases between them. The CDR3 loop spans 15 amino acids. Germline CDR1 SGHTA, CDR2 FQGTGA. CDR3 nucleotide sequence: TGTGCCAGCAGCTTAGGGCATGGACGGGGCTACGAGCAGTACTTC. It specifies CASSLGHGRGYEQYF. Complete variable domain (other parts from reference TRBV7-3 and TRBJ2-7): GAGVSQTPSNKVTEKGKYVELRCDPISGHTALYWYRQSLGQGPEFLIYFQGTGAADDSGLPNDRFFAVRPEGSVSTLKIQRTERGDSAVYLCASSLGHGRGYEQYFGPGTRLTVT.

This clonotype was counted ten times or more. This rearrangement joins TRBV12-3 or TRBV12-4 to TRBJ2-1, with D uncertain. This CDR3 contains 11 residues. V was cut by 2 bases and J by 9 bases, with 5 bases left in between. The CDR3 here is CASSLRAEQFF. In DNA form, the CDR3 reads TGTGCCAGCAGTTTAAGGGCTGAGCAGTTCTTC.

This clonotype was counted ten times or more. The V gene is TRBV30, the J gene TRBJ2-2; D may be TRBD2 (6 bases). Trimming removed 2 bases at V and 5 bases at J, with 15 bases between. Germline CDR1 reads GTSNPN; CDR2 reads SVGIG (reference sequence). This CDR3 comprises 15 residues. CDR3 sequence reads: CAWSKELALTGELFF. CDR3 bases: TGTGCCTGGAGTAAGGAACTAGCATTAACCGGGGAGCTGTTTTTT.

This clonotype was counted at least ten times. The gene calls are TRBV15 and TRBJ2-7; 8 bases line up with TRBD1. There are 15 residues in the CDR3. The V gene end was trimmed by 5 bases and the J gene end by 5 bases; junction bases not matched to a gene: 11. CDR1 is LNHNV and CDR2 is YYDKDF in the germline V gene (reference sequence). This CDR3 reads CATSSRDRRDHEQYF. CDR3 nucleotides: TGTGCCACCAGCTCCCGGGACAGGAGGGACCACGAGCAGTACTTC.

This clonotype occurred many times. The CDR3 DNA reads TGCGCCAGCAGTACCGGGACAGTCTACAATGAGCAGTTCTTC. Residues: CASSTGTVYNEQFF. This sequence joins TRBV5-1 and TRBJ2-1; TRBD1 matches at 7 bases. The CDR3 sequence is 14 residues long. Per the germline V gene, CDR1 is SGHRS and CDR2 is YFSETQ. The junction had 5 bases not matched to a gene; V was cut back by 5 bases and J by 3 bases.

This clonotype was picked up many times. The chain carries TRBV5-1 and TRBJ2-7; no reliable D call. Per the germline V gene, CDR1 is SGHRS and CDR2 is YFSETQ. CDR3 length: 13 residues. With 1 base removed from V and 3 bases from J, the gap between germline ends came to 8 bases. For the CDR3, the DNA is TGCGCCAGCAGCTTGAACTCGGGCTACGAGCAGTACTTC. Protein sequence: CASSLNSGYEQYF.